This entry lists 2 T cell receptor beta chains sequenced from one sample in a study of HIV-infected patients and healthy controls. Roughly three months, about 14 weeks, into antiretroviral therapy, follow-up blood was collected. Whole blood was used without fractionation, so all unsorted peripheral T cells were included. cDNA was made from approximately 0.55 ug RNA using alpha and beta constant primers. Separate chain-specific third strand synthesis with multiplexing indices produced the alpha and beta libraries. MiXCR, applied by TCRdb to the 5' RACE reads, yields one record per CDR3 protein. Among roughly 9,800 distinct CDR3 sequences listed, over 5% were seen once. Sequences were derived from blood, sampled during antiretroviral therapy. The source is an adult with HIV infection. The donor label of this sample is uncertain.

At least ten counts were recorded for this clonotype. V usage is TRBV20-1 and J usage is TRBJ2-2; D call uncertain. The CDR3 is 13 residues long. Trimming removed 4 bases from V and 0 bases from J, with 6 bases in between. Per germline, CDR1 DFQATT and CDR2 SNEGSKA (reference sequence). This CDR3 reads CSAKGPNTGELFF. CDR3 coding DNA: TGCAGTGCTAAGGGCCCGAACACCGGGGAGCTGTTTTTT.

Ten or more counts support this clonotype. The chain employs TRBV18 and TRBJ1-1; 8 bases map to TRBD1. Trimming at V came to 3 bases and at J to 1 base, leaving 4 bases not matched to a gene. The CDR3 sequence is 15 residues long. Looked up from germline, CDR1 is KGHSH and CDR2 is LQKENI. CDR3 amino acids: CASSPNGQGNTEAFF. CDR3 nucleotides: TGTGCCAGCTCACCCAACGGACAGGGGAACACTGAAGCTTTCTTT.